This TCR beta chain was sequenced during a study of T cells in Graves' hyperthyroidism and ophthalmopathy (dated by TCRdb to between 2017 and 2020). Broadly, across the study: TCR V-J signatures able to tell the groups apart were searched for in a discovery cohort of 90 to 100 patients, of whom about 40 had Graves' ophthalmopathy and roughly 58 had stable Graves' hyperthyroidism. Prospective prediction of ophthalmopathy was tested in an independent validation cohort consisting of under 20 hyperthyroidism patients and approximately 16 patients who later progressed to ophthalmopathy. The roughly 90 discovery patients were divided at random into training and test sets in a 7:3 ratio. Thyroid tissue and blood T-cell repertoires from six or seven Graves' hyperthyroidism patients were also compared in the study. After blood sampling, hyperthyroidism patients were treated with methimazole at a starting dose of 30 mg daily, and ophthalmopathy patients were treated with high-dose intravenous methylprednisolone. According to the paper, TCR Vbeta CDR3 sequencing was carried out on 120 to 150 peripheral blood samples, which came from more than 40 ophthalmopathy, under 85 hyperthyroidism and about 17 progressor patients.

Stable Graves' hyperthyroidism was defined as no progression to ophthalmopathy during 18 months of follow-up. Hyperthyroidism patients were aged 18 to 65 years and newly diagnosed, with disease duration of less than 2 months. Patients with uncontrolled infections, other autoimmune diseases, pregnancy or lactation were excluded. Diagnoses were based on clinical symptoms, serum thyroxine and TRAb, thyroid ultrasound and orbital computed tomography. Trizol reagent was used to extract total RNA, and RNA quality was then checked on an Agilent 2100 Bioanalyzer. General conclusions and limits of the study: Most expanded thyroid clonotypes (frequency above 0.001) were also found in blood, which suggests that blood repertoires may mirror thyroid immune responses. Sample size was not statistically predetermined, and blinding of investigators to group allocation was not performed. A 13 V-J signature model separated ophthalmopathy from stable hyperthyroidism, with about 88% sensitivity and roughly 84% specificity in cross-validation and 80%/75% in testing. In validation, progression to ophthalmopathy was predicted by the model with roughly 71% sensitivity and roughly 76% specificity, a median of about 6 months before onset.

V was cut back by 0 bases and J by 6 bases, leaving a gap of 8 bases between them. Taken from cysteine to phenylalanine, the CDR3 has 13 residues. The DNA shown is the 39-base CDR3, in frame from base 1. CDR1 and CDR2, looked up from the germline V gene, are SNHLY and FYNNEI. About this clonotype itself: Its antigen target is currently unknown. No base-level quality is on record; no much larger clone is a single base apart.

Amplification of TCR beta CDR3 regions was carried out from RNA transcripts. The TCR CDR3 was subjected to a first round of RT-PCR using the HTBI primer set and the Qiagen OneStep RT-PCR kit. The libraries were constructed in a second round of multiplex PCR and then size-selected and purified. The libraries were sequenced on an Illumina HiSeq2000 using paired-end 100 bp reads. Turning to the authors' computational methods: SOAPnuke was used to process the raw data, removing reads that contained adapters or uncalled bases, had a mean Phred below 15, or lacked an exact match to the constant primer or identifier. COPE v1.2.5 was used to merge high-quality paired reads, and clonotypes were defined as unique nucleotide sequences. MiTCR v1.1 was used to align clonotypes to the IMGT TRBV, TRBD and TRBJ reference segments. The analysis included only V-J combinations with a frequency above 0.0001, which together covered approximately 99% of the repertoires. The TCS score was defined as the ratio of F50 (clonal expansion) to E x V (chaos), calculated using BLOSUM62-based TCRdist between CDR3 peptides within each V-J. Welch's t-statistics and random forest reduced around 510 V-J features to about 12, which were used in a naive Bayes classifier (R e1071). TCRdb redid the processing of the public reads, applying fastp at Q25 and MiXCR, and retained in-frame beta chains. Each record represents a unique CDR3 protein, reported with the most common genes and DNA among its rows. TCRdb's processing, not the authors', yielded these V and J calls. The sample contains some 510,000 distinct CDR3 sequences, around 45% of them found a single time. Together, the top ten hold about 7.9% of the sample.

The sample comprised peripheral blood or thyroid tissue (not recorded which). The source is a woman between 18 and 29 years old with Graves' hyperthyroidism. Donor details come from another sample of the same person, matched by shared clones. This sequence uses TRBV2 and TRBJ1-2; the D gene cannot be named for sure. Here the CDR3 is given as CASSEARRDGYTF. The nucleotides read TGTGCCAGCAGTGAAGCGCGGAGGGATGGCTACACCTTC.